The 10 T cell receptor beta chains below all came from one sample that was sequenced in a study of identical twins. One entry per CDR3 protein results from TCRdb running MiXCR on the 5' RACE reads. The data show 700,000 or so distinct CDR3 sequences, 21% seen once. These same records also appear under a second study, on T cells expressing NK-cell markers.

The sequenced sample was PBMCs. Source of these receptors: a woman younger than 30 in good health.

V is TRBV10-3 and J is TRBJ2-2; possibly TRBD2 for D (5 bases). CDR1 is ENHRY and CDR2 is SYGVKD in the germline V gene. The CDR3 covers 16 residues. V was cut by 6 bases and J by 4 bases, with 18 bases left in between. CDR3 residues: CAIRAGASGGTGELFF. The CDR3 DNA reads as TGTGCCATCAGGGCGGGCGCCAGTGGCGGCACCGGGGAGCTGTTTTTT.

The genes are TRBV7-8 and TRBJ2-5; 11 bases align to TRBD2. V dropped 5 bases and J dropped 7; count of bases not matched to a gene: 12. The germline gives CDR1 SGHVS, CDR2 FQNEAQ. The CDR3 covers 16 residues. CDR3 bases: TGTGCCAGCAGCCCTGGGACTAGCGGATCCCCATGGACCCAGTACTTC. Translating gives CASSPGTSGSPWTQYF.

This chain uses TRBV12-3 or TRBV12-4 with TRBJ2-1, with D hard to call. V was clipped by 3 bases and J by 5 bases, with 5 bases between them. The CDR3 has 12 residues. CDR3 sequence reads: CASSLWDNEQFF. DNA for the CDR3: TGTGCCAGCAGTTTGTGGGACAATGAGCAGTTCTTC.

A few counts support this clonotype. The CDR3 here is CASTFGGAQPQHF. CDR3 bases: TGTGCCAGCACCTTCGGGGGTGCTCAGCCCCAGCATTTT. The J gene is TRBJ1-5, the V gene TRBV12-3 or TRBV12-4; a possible D gene is TRBD1 (5 bases). This CDR3 is built from 13 residues. V was cut by 7 bases and J by 6 bases, with 13 bases left in between.

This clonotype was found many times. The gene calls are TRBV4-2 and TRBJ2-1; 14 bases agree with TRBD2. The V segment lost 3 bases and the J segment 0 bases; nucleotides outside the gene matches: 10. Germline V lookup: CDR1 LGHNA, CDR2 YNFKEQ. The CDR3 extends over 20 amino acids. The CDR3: CASSQEGLAGVKSSYNEQFF. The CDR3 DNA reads TGTGCCAGCAGCCAGGAGGGACTAGCGGGGGTCAAGAGCTCCTACAATGAGCAGTTCTTC.

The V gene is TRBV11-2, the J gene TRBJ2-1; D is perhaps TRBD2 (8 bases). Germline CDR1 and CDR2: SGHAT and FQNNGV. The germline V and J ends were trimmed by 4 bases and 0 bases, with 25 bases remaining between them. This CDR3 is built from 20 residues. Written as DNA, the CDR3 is TGTGCCAGCAGCTCCCAGGGGGAGGGGACTAGGGGTAGCTCCTACAATGAGCAGTTCTTC. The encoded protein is CASSSQGEGTRGSSYNEQFF. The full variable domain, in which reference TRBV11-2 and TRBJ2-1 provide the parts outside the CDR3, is EAGVAQSPRYKIIEKRQSVAFWCNPISGHATLYWYQQILGQGPKLLIQFQNNGVVDDSQLPKDRFSAERLKGVDSTLKIQPAKLEDSAVYLCASSSQGEGTRGSSYNEQFFGPGTRLTVL.

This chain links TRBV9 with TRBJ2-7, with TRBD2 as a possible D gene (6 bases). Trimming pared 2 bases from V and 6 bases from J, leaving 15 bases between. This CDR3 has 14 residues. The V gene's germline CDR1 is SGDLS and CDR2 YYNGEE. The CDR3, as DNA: TGTGCCAGCAGCGTGGGCGCGGGACGGGGCGAGCAGTACTTC. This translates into CASSVGAGRGEQYF. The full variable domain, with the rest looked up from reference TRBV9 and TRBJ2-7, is DSGVTQTPKHLITATGQRVTLRCSPRSGDLSVYWYQQSLDQGLQFLIQYYNGEERAKGNILERFSAQQFPDLHSELNLSSLELGDSALYFCASSVGAGRGEQYFGPGTRLTVT.

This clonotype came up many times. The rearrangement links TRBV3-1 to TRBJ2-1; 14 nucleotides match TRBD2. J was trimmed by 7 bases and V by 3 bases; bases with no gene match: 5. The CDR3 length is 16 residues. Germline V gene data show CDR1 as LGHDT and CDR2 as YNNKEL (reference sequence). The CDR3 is CASSHAGTSGGNEQFF. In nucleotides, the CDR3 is TGTGCCAGCAGCCACGCCGGGACTAGCGGGGGTAATGAGCAGTTCTTC.

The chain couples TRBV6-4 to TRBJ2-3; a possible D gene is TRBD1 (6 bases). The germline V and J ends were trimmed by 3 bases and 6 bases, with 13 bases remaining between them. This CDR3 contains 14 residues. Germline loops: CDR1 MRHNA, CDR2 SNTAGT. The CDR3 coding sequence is TGTGCCAGCAGTGAATGGGGGCAGCGGGATACGCAGTATTTT. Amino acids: CASSEWGQRDTQYF.

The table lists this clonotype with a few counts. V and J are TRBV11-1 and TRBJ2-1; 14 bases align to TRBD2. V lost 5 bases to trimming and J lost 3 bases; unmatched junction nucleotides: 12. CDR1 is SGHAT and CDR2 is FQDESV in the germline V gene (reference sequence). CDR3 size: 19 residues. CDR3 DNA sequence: TGTGCCAGCAGCCCCGGACTAGCGGGGGGCACCCTTCACTACAATGAGCAGTTCTTC. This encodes CASSPGLAGGTLHYNEQFF.